This is a list of T cell receptor beta chains from one sample in a study of blood T cell repertoires in COVID-19. Data came from immunoSEQ multiplex PCR; TCRdb stores just in-frame clones and leaves some out. This sample has roughly 500,000 clones, with about 88% found just once. The sequenced sample was peripheral blood. The source is a man aged 18 to 30 with COVID-19, enrolled during active disease. Each CDR3 is given with its conserved first and last residue. D genes are given only for firm matches. Clone size is not always given. Where it is, it says once, few, many or a class for expanded clones.

j_gene | d_gene | abundance | v_gene | CDR3aa | CDR3nt
TRBJ2-1 | TRBD2 | . | TRBV7-3 | CASSLGTSGYNEQFF | TGTGCCAGCAGCTTAGGGACTAGCGGCTACAATGAGCAGTTCTTC
TRBJ1-6 | . | few | TRBV4-1 | CASNPEVGNSPLHF | TGCGCCAGCAATCCGGAGGTTGGCAATTCACCCCTCCACTTT
TRBJ2-2 | TRBD1 | once | TRBV7-9 | CASSSTGVKTGELFF | TGTGCCAGCAGCTCGACAGGGGTAAAAACCGGGGAGCTGTTTTTT
TRBJ2-5 | TRBD2 | once | TRBV5-1 | CASSLASGRAETQYF | TGCGCCAGCAGCTTGGCTAGCGGGAGGGCCGAGACCCAGTACTTC
TRBJ2-3 | TRBD1 | once | TRBV19 | CASKRTGSTDTQYF | TGTGCCAGTAAAAGGACAGGCAGCACAGATACGCAGTATTTT
TRBJ2-3 | TRBD1 | . | TRBV5-1 | CASSWDRGGGHTDTQYF | TGCGCCAGCAGCTGGGACAGGGGAGGAGGGCACACAGATACGCAGTATTTT
TRBJ1-2 | . | . | TRBV11-2 | CASSPQGTYGYTF | TGTGCCAGCAGCCCGCAGGGGACCTATGGCTACACCTTC
TRBJ2-1 | TRBD2 | . | TRBV7-7 | CASSSASGGPGGNEQFF | TGTGCCAGCAGCTCTGCTAGCGGGGGCCCGGGAGGCAATGAGCAGTTCTTC
TRBJ1-4 | TRBD1 | . | TRBV6-6 | CASSTGTGLRKLFF | TGTGCCAGCAGTACCGGGACAGGGTTGAGAAAACTGTTTTTT
TRBJ2-2 | . | . | TRBV7-9 | CASRWEGELFF | TGTGCCAGCAGGTGGGAGGGGGAGCTGTTTTTT
TRBJ1-5 | . | . | TRBV14 | CASSQYTAQPQHF | TGTGCCAGCAGCCAATACACAGCCCAGCCCCAGCATTTT
TRBJ2-5 | TRBD1 | . | TRBV11-2 | CASSLGPWDRKKETQYF | TGTGCCAGCAGCTTAGGCCCGTGGGACAGGAAAAAAGAGACCCAGTACTTC
TRBJ1-2 | . | . | TRBV5-5 | CASSPGGTPAHYGYTF | TGTGCCAGCAGCCCCGGCGGGACCCCCGCTCACTATGGCTACACCTTC
TRBJ1-2 | . | . | TRBV3-1/TRBV3-2 | CASSQGRVYGYTF | TGTGCCAGCAGCCAAGGCAGGGTATATGGCTACACCTTC
TRBJ2-6 | TRBD1 | . | TRBV5-5 | CASSHLRDRGVPGANVLTF | TGTGCCAGCAGCCACCTCCGGGACAGGGGAGTTCCTGGGGCCAACGTCCTGACTTTC
TRBJ2-5 | TRBD2 | . | TRBV14 | CASSGLRRGGQETQYF | TGTGCCAGCAGCGGCCTTCGGCGGGGGGGACAAGAGACCCAGTACTTC
TRBJ1-1 | . | once | TRBV10-1 | CASSGALNTEAFF | TGCGCCAGTTCAGGGGCCCTGAACACTGAAGCTTTCTTT
TRBJ2-5 | TRBD1 | . | TRBV7-2 | CASSLRARDRQETQYF | TGTGCCAGCAGCTTACGGGCCCGGGACAGGCAAGAGACCCAGTACTTC
TRBJ2-1 | . | . | TRBV4-1 | CASSQAGNEQFF | TGCGCCAGCAGCCAAGCGGGGAATGAGCAGTTCTTC
TRBJ2-3 | TRBD2 | . | TRBV24-1 | CATARLAGDTDTQYF | TGTGCCACCGCACGACTAGCGGGAGACACAGATACGCAGTATTTT
TRBJ2-7 | TRBD1 | few | TRBV11-2 | CASSQGQQYYEQYF | TGTGCCAGCAGCCAGGGACAGCAATACTACGAGCAGTACTTC
TRBJ2-1 | . | . | TRBV24-1 | CATSDLQTGLNEQFF | TGTGCCACCAGTGATTTACAAACAGGGTTGAATGAGCAGTTCTTC
TRBJ2-2 | TRBD1 | . | TRBV18 | CASSTDRVDTGELFF | TGTGCCAGCTCAACCGACAGGGTGGACACCGGGGAGCTGTTTTTT
TRBJ1-2 | . | . | TRBV7-9 | CASRLRTSGGTF | TGTGCCAGCAGGCTCCGGACGTCGGGGGGCACCTTC
TRBJ1-1 | . | . | TRBV5-4 | CASSDGGSMLRHTEAFF | TGTGCCAGCAGTGACGGGGGGAGCATGCTTCGGCACACTGAAGCTTTCTTT
TRBJ1-5 | . | . | TRBV28 | CASAGGSYQPQHF | TGTGCCAGCGCAGGAGGCTCATATCAGCCCCAGCATTTT
TRBJ1-2 | . | . | TRBV19 | CASMMTASNYGYTF | TGTGCCAGTATGATGACAGCTTCTAACTATGGCTACACCTTC
TRBJ2-3 | TRBD1 | . | TRBV3-1/TRBV3-2 | CASSDRATDTQYF | TGTGCCAGCTCGGACAGGGCCACAGATACGCAGTATTTT
TRBJ2-2 | . | . | TRBV5-1 | CASSLASLNTGELFF | TGCGCCAGCAGCTTGGCTTCTCTGAACACCGGGGAGCTGTTTTTT
TRBJ2-3 | . | . | TRBV5-1 | CASSLGAGRDTQYF | TGCGCCAGCAGCTTAGGGGCAGGCAGGGATACGCAGTATTTT
TRBJ1-1 | . | . | TRBV5-4 | CASSLVGRTEAFF | TGTGCCAGCAGCTTGGTGGGGAGAACCGAAGCTTTCTTT
TRBJ1-2 | . | few | TRBV9 | CASRLIQEGDGYTF | TGTGCCAGCAGGCTAATACAGGAAGGGGATGGCTACACCTTC
TRBJ2-1 | . | . | TRBV19 | CASSFFGPGGQFF | TGTGCCAGTAGTTTTTTCGGGCCCGGGGGGCAGTTCTTC
TRBJ2-2 | TRBD1 | . | TRBV6-2/TRBV6-3 | CASSLHRDRVPLNTGELFF | TGTGCCAGCAGCCTACACCGGGACAGGGTTCCTCTGAACACCGGGGAGCTGTTTTTT
TRBJ2-3 | TRBD2 | . | TRBV6-6 | CASSRSGAGGSTDTQYF | TGTGCCAGCAGTCGCTCAGGAGCGGGGGGGAGCACAGATACGCAGTATTTT
TRBJ2-3 | TRBD2 | . | TRBV7-9 | CASSPGLRGLADNTDTQYF | TGTGCCAGCAGCCCGGGCCTTAGGGGACTAGCGGACAACACAGATACGCAGTATTTT
TRBJ2-1 | TRBD1 | . | TRBV2 | CASSGLGTGENNEQFF | TGTGCCAGCAGTGGATTAGGGACAGGGGAAAACAATGAGCAGTTCTTC
TRBJ2-4 | . | . | TRBV4-2 | CASSQALLAKNIQYF | TGTGCCAGCAGCCAAGCCCTACTAGCCAAAAACATTCAGTACTTC
TRBJ2-1 | TRBD2 | . | TRBV7-9 | CASKATGTLAGASRNEQFF | TGTGCCAGCAAGGCGACAGGGACACTAGCGGGAGCGAGTAGAAATGAGCAGTTCTTC
TRBJ2-1 | TRBD2 | . | TRBV12-5 | CASGLRLAGVYNEQFF | TGTGCTAGTGGACTCAGACTAGCGGGAGTATACAATGAGCAGTTCTTC
TRBJ2-7 | . | . | TRBV12-3/TRBV12-4 | CASTYGPREQYF | TGTGCCAGCACCTATGGGCCAAGGGAGCAGTACTTC
TRBJ2-1 | TRBD2 | . | TRBV15 | CATRSGGSDDEQFF | TGTGCCACCCGTTCGGGCGGGAGTGACGATGAGCAGTTCTTC
TRBJ2-5 | . | . | TRBV25-1 | CASSEAGQYSRETQYF | TGTGCCAGCAGTGAGGCGGGACAGTATTCACGAGAGACCCAGTACTTC
TRBJ1-1 | . | once | TRBV5-5 | CASSPYMNTEAFF | TGTGCCAGCAGCCCCTATATGAACACTGAAGCTTTCTTT
TRBJ2-2 | . | . | TRBV9 | CASSQPGLNTGELFF | TGTGCCAGCAGCCAACCGGGGTTAAACACCGGGGAGCTGTTTTTT
TRBJ1-1 | . | once | TRBV20-1 | CSARTGLEAFF | TGCAGTGCTAGAACAGGGCTTGAAGCTTTCTTT
TRBJ2-7 | . | . | TRBV21-1 | CASSNGLVRSYEQYF | TGTGCCAGCAGCAACGGACTAGTGAGATCCTACGAGCAGTACTTC
TRBJ2-1 | . | . | TRBV6-5 | CASIGNEQFF | TGTGCCAGCATCGGGAATGAGCAGTTCTTC
TRBJ1-2 | . | . | TRBV6-2/TRBV6-3 | CASSRRGGPDYGYTF | TGTGCCAGCAGTCGACGAGGAGGCCCCGACTATGGCTACACCTTC